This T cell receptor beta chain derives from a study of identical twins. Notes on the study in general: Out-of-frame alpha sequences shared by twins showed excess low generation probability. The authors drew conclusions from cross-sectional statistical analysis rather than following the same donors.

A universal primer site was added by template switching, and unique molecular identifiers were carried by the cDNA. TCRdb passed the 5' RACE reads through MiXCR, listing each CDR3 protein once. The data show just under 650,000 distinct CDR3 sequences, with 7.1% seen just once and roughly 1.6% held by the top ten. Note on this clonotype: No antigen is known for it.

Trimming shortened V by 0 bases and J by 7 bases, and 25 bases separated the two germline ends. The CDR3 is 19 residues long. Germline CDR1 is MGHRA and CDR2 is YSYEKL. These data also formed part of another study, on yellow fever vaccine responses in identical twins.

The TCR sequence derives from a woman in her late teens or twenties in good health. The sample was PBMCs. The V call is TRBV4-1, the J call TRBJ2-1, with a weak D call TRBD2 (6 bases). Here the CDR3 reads CASSQDWRGAFRSDNEQFF. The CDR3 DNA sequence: TGCGCCAGCAGCCAAGATTGGAGGGGCGCGTTCCGATCGGATAATGAGCAGTTCTTC.